This TCR beta chain came from a study of blood T cell repertoires in COVID-19. Study in general: Donors in the United States, Italy and Spain gave samples during acute or convalescent COVID-19.

Authors' processing steps: Counts of nucleated cells, estimated from reference gene primer amplification, were obtained. Sequencing was performed with immunoSEQ multiplex PCR; in TCRdb, only in-frame clones are kept and a portion is missing. V and J calls and clone size are as listed in that table; D and trimming were resolved from the DNA. Among 50,000 to 75,000 clones listed, 87% were seen once. The sequencing sample was made of peripheral blood. The receptor's source is a man aged 55 to 70 with acute or convalescent COVID-19.

The CDR3 nucleotides are TGTGCCAGCAGCTCCCGGACTAGCGGGCCAACCGGGGAGCTGTTTTTT. Encoded protein: CASSSRTSGPTGELFF. V is TRBV11-3 and J is TRBJ2-2; 11 bases map to TRBD2. The CDR3 sequence is 16 residues long. In germline, CDR1 is SGHNT, CDR2 YENEEA. V gave up 4 bases and J gave up 5 bases; unmatched junction bases: 6.